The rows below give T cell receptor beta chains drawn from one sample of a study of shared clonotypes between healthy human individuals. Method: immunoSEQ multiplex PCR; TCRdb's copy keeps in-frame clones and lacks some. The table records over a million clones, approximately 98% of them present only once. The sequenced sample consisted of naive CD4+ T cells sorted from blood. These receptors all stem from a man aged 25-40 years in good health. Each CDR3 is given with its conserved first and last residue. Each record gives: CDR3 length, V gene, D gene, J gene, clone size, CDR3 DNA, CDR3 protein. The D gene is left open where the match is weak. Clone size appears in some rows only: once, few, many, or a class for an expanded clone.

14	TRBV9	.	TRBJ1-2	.	TGTGCCAGCAGCGCGAGGACAGACCCCTATGGCTACACCTTC	CASSARTDPYGYTF
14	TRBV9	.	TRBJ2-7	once	TGTGCCAGCAGCGTTACGGGAGAATCGGGAGAGCAGTACTTC	CASSVTGESGEQYF
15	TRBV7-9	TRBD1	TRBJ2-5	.	TGTGCCAGCAGCGCCCGGGACAGTTTGGGGGAGACCCAGTACTTC	CASSARDSLGETQYF
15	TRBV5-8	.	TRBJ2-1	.	TGTGCCAGCAGCTTGGATCATATAGTTTCTAGACTTCCGTTCTTC	CASSLDHIVSRLPFF
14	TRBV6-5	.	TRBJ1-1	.	TGTGCCAGCAGCAACTTCGGCAGGGGCGCTGAAGCTTTCTTT	CASSNFGRGAEAFF
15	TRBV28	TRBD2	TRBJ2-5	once	TGTGCCAGCAGGGAAGCGGGAGGGATTCAAGAGACCCAGTACTTC	CASREAGGIQETQYF
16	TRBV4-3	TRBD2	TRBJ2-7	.	TGCGCCAGCAGCCAAGATCGGGTAGCGGGACCCTACGAGCAGTACTTC	CASSQDRVAGPYEQYF
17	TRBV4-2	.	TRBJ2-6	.	TGTGCCAGCAGCCAAGGGGACGGACCCTCTGGGGCCAACGTCCTGACTTTC	CASSQGDGPSGANVLTF
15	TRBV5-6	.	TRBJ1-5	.	TGTGCCAGCAGCTTGGGAACGGACCGCCATCAGCCCCAGCATTTT	CASSLGTDRHQPQHF
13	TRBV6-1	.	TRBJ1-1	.	TGTGCCAGCAGTGAGGGACGGAACACTGAAGCTTTCTTT	CASSEGRNTEAFF
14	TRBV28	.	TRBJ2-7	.	TGTGCCAGCAAGATTGGGGGGTTACGGGGCGAGCAGTACTTC	CASKIGGLRGEQYF
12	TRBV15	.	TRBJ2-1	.	TGTGCCACCAGCAGCCGTCTCGGTGAGCAGTTCTTC	CATSSRLGEQFF
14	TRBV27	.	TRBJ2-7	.	TGTGCCAGCAGGAAACTTATTCCCGCCTACGAGCAGTACTTC	CASRKLIPAYEQYF
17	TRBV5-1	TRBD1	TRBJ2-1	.	TGCGCCAGCAGCTTGTTGACCGGGGACAGGGCCTACAATGAGCAGTTCTTC	CASSLLTGDRAYNEQFF
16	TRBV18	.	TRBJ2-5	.	TGTGCCAGCTCACCAGGGCCGGGGGCGGCCAGGTGGGCCCAGTACTTC	CASSPGPGAARWAQYF
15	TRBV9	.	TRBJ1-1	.	TGTGCCAGCAGCGCAGAAGTCGAGCCCACTGGTGAAGCTTTCTTT	CASSAEVEPTGEAFF
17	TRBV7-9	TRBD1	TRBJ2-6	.	TGTGCCAGCAGTAGCGGACAGGGGGCAAGTGGGGCCAACGTCCTGACTTTC	CASSSGQGASGANVLTF